This T cell receptor (beta chain) originates from a study of T cells in pancreatic ductal adenocarcinoma. Study-wide findings and caveats: Unique clonotypes were roughly 7.2-fold more numerous in blood than in tumor. Results skew toward the minority of patients with early-stage disease. Blood clonality (roughly 0.07) did not differ significantly from tumor (about 0.112).

Selected pancreatic ductal adenocarcinoma patients had undergone surgery without neoadjuvant therapy. In the case of this clone: Its antigen is not known.

The repertoire was sequenced with immunoSEQ multiplex PCR; TCRdb's copy has only in-frame clones and lacks some. Seen here are roughly 100,000 clones, about 96% observed once, and the top ten hold roughly 3.1%. CDR3 length: 15 amino acids. Deletions cut 2 bases from V and 5 bases from J, with 16 bases between. Germline V CDR1 and CDR2: MNHNS, SASEGT. The sample comprised PBMCs. V is TRBV6-1 and J is TRBJ2-7; maybe TRBD2 (5 bases). This clonotype was obtained from a human donor with pancreatic ductal adenocarcinoma. The CDR3 protein is CASSEPSRHGDEQYF. CDR3 DNA: TGTGCCAGCAGTGAACCTTCTAGACACGGGGACGAGCAGTACTTC.